What follows describes a single TCR beta chain. The antigen is not known. The data originate from a study of T cell responses to AZD1222 COVID-19 vaccine. The protocol was immunoSEQ multiplex PCR, while the TCRdb copy is restricted to in-frame clones and leaves out a portion. The data show under 150,000 clones, with approximately 94% seen just once and 5.1% held by the top ten. Notes on the study in general: None of the repertoires were sampled until the peak T cell response had passed. Distributed over spike, vaccine-associated CD4 TCRs predominated at 160-218 and 743-854. Baseline seropositives among AZD1222 recipients totaled only five to seven. Spike-specific TCR breadth and depth went up after people got two AZD1222 doses.

The germline V and J ends were trimmed by 7 bases and 8 bases, with 11 bases remaining between them. Germline CDR1 and CDR2: SQVTM and ANQGSEA. The length of the CDR3 is 10 residues. The sequence derives from an adult in good health. The gene calls are TRBV29-1 and TRBJ1-2; D ambiguous. Sequencing used peripheral blood, obtained on day 0 of AZD1222 vaccination. CDR3 sequence reads: CSAADGGYTF. CDR3 DNA: TGCAGCGCGGCGGATGGGGGCTACACCTTC.